Reported below is one T cell receptor (beta chain). No antigen is known for it. Per-base quality was not reported, and no clone a single base away is much larger than it. The time point label, read with the paper, signifies: about 28 days (+/-7) after the second vaccine dose. AZD1222 recipients whose second dose came at about 4 weeks and those whose second dose came at about 12 weeks were combined into one group, since spike-specific TCR depth and breadth did not differ between the two schedules. Vaccinee samples came from UK trials COV001 and COV002, including a single-blind randomized controlled phase 2/3 trial of AZD1222 (ChAdOx1 nCoV-19) in healthy adults. Trial participant PBMC samples were collected at day 0 and day 28 after the second dose for TCRbeta chain sequencing. The entry originates in a study of T cell responses to AZD1222 COVID-19 vaccine (TCRdb year 2021). Looking at the study overall: TCR sequencing covered approximately 230 trial participants: 207 given two doses of AZD1222 and 26 given two doses of MenACWY control vaccine. Enrollment into the trials was organized by age into subgroups of 18-55, 56-69 and 70-plus years, and those subgroups contained about 160, 30 and 59 TCR-sequenced participants, respectively. What the work shows at the level of the full study, not this receptor alone: The whole spike protein was spanned by vaccine-associated CD4 TCRs, and dominant responses were seen in regions 160-218 and 743-854. Participants were mostly white British and included more females than males, and it was suggested by the authors that clonal diversity may have been underestimated. Nearly half of unique spike-specific TCRs reportedly recognized epitopes outside regions mutated in the B.1.351 and B.1.1.7 variants. Only a handful of AZD1222 recipients were SARS-CoV-2 seropositive at baseline, limiting conclusions about previously exposed vaccinees. In the small 56-69-year group, the increase in depth fell short of significance, most likely because of low power. Because no samples from the day 14 peak response were available, repertoires could be characterized only after the peak T cell response. After two AZD1222 doses, spike-specific TCR breadth and depth were significantly higher than at day 0 and than in MenACWY recipients.

The CDR3 regions of human TCRbeta chains were subjected to immunosequencing. As for how the authors treated the data: Repertoire TCRs were checked for matches against a reference library of SARS-CoV-2-specific TCRs that had been generated using the MIRA antigen-specificity platform. Breadth was defined as the fraction of unique TCRs that were SARS-CoV-2-associated. Depth was defined as the fraction of total T cells that were SARS-CoV-2-associated. Using the MIRA data, each spike-specific TCR was mapped to the spike region that the TCR reacts to and placed in a CD4 or CD8 class. Log10-transformed breadth and depth values were compared by one-way ANOVA with Sidak's multiple comparisons tests. What TCRdb holds here is the immuneACCESS table cut down to in-frame rearrangements. Part of the clones is not present; checked against another copy, under half of the missing clones reflect an unresolved V gene, and the others are unexplained. V and J calls and clone size are as listed in that table; D and trimming were resolved from the DNA. This sample lists about 31,000 clones; roughly 90% were detected once. Of the sample, 11% to 15% is held by the ten largest clones.

The CDR3 holds 13 amino acids from the cysteine to the phenylalanine. The read is trimmed to its CDR3 DNA, 39 bases read in frame from base 1. The germline V gene supplies CDR1 LGHNA and CDR2 YSLEER. The junction shows trimming of 2 bases on V and 4 bases on J, plus 7 bases between the germline ends. The chain couples TRBV4-3 to TRBJ2-3, with the D gene not confidently named. This clonotype was obtained from an adult who received the AZD1222 COVID-19 vaccine. Sequences were derived from peripheral blood, sampled 28 days after the second AZD1222 dose. The nucleotide sequence is given as TGCGCCAGCAGCCAAACGAAGGCAGATACGCAGTATTTT. Its coded protein is CASSQTKADTQYF.